The clone carrying this TCR beta chain came up once. CDR1 is SQVTM, CDR2 ANQGSEA, per germline. CDR3 size: 16 residues. V shed 5 bases, J shed 4 bases, and the junction held 9 bases outside the gene matches. This sample was included in a study of shared clonotypes between healthy human individuals. Across the whole study: Those who served as donors were two women and three men between the ages of 18 and 49.

Replicate PCRs run on sorted subsets employed roughly 190 ng DNA, about 27,000 T cell genomes. Only in-frame clones appear in the TCRdb table, and some are missing; sequencing was by immunoSEQ multiplex PCR. Of about a million clones listed, more than 65% were seen once; the top ten hold about 1.5%. V and J are TRBV29-1 and TRBJ2-5; 14 bases fit TRBD2. This receptor was identified in a man aged 18 to 29 in good health. Sequencing input: memory CD4+ T cells sorted from blood. Documented subset: CD45RA-negative fraction. As DNA, the CDR3 is TGCAGCGTTAGTGGACTAGCGGGGGGCCGCGCAGAGACCCAGTACTTC. Translation: CSVSGLAGGRAETQYF.